This entry lists 30 T cell receptor beta chains sequenced from one sample in a study of blood T cell repertoires in COVID-19. Using immunoSEQ multiplex PCR, the repertoire was profiled, and TCRdb retains in-frame clones only, with some absent. Here the sample spans around 180,000 clones, approximately 85% being singletons. Sequencing used peripheral blood. Source of these receptors: an elderly man with COVID-19, enrolled during active disease.

This chain uses TRBV7-9 with TRBJ2-1, with TRBD2 matching over 14 bases. The CDR3 totals 16 residues. V trimming: 4 bases; J trimming: 8 bases; junction bases outside the gene matches: 7. Germline V gene lookup returns CDR1 SEHNR and CDR2 FQNEAQ (reference sequence). CDR3 region: CASSSGLAGGRDEQFF. CDR3 bases: TGTGCCAGCAGCTCCGGACTAGCGGGGGGAAGGGATGAGCAGTTCTTC.

The chain has TRBV5-4 and TRBJ1-1; tentatively, D is TRBD1 (5 bases). Germline V gene lookup returns CDR1 SGHNT and CDR2 YYREEE (reference sequence). The CDR3 extends over 13 amino acids. Trimming pared 0 bases from V and 6 bases from J, leaving 9 bases between. CDR3: CASSLDRRAEAFF. CDR3 sequence (DNA): TGTGCCAGCAGCTTGGACAGGAGGGCTGAAGCTTTCTTT.

V usage is TRBV9 and J usage is TRBJ1-2, with 11 bases that match TRBD1. Per the germline V gene, CDR1 is SGDLS and CDR2 is YYNGEE. The CDR3 totals 14 residues. The V gene end was trimmed by 1 base and the J gene end by 6 bases; junction bases not matched to a gene: 2. The CDR3 DNA reads as TGTGCCAGCAGCGTAAGGACAGGGGGCGATGGCTACACCTTC. Translating it yields CASSVRTGGDGYTF.

The chain joins TRBV6-1 to TRBJ1-4, with 7 bases lining up with TRBD1. The CDR3 is 15 residues long. Germline V CDR1 and CDR2: MNHNS, SASEGT. The ends lost 3 bases at V and 8 bases at J; junction bases unmatched: 9. CDR3 sequence (DNA): TGTGCCAGCAGTGAGTTACGGTACAGGGGAGAAAAACTGTTTTTT. As protein: CASSELRYRGEKLFF.

This rearrangement joins TRBV9 to TRBJ2-3; no definite D call. Germline-derived CDR1 and CDR2 are SGDLS and YYNGEE. CDR3 length: 11 residues. V gave up 0 bases and J gave up 6 bases, with 2 bases separating them. As DNA, the CDR3 is TGTGCCAGCAGCGTAGCGGATACGCAGTATTTT. Protein: CASSVADTQYF.

This CDR3 reads CASTLPGTSDGYTF. The CDR3 DNA is TGTGCCAGCACCCTTCCCGGGACTTCAGATGGCTACACCTTC. The chain couples TRBV28 to TRBJ1-2; D is possibly TRBD1 (5 bases). V dropped 7 bases and J dropped 6 bases, with 18 bases sitting between them. Germline CDR1 is MDHEN and CDR2 is SYDVKM. This CDR3 has 14 residues.

The V and J genes are TRBV2 and TRBJ1-4, with 7 bases matching TRBD1. The CDR3 extends over 14 amino acids. V shed 3 bases, J shed 3 bases, and the junction held 1 base outside the gene matches. Germline V gene sequence: CDR1 SNHLY, CDR2 FYNNEI. This chain's CDR3 is CASSDDRANEKLFF. In DNA, the CDR3 is TGTGCCAGCAGTGATGACAGGGCTAATGAAAAACTGTTTTTT.

CDR3 bases: TGTGCCAGCTCACCCGGGACTCTATCAAATGAAAAACTGTTTTTT. Protein product: CASSPGTLSNEKLFF. The V and J genes are TRBV18 and TRBJ1-4; maybe TRBD1 (5 bases). The CDR3 consists of 15 residues. Germline loops: CDR1 KGHSH, CDR2 LQKENI. V lost 3 bases and J lost 5, with 13 bases in between.

The rearrangement links TRBV10-1 to TRBJ2-3; D unresolved. CDR1 is WNHNN and CDR2 is SYGVQD in the germline V gene (reference sequence). CDR3 length: 13 amino acids. V dropped 4 bases and J dropped 6 bases, with 11 bases sitting between them. CDR3 protein: CASSGVARDTQYF. The DNA of the CDR3 is TGCGCCAGCAGTGGGGTAGCCCGGGATACGCAGTATTTT.

As for this clone: Distinct nucleotide sequences in the sample also encode this CDR3. The V call is TRBV5-1, the J call TRBJ2-5; D is possibly TRBD2 (5 bases). CDR1 is SGHRS and CDR2 is YFSETQ in the germline V gene. The CDR3 consists of 13 residues. V lost 1 base and J lost 2, with 6 bases in between. The CDR3 reads CASSLRGQETQYF. The CDR3 DNA reads TGCGCCAGCAGCTTGCGAGGGCAAGAGACCCAGTACTTC.

The chain employs TRBV7-2 and TRBJ2-1, with 8 positions matching TRBD1. Looked up from germline, CDR1 is SGHTA and CDR2 is FQGNSA. V was clipped by 0 bases and J by 4 bases; unmatched bases: 5. This CDR3 spans 16 amino acids. CDR3 nucleotide sequence: TGTGCCAGCAGCTTAGCCGGGACAGGATTGTACAATGAGCAGTTCTTC. Translated: CASSLAGTGLYNEQFF.

The rearrangement joins TRBV18 to TRBJ1-5, with a weak D call TRBD1 (6 bases). This CDR3 spans 15 amino acids. V lost 5 bases, J lost 0 bases, and 11 bases lay in between. The germline V gene encodes CDR1 KGHSH and CDR2 LQKENI. The CDR3 region is CASSSGQISNQPQHF. The CDR3 bases are TGTGCCAGCTCATCTGGACAGATTAGCAATCAGCCCCAGCATTTT.

The J gene is TRBJ2-5, the V gene TRBV5-8, with D tentatively TRBD1 (5 bases). V lost 4 bases, J lost 4 bases, and 20 bases lay in between. The CDR3 covers 16 residues. Germline CDR1 and CDR2: SGHTS and YDEGEE. For the CDR3, the DNA is TGTGCCAGCAGCCCCCTCGACAGTGCCGGATTAGAGACCCAGTACTTC. It encodes CASSPLDSAGLETQYF.

The count of this clone is one. This sequence joins TRBV5-1 and TRBJ2-5; 7 positions match TRBD1. V was clipped by 4 bases and J by 1 base; unmatched bases: 4. The CDR3 has 14 residues. The germline gives CDR1 SGHRS, CDR2 YFSETQ. CDR3 in DNA: TGCGCCAGCAGCCCCCGGGACAGCCAAGAGACCCAGTACTTC. Translating it yields CASSPRDSQETQYF.

The chain joins TRBV19 to TRBJ1-6; possible D gene TRBD1, 5 bases. Germline assignment: CDR1 LNHDA and CDR2 SQIVND (reference sequence). Trimming pared 6 bases from V and 0 bases from J, leaving 18 bases between. The CDR3 sequence is 18 residues long. The CDR3: CASRAGPLRSSYNSPLHF. As DNA, the CDR3 is TGTGCCAGTAGAGCGGGACCTCTTAGGAGCTCCTATAATTCACCCCTCCACTTT.

The chain couples TRBV6-5 to TRBJ1-6; perhaps TRBD1 as D (5 bases). Trimming left V 5 bases short and J 0 bases short, with 8 bases between. There are 15 residues in the CDR3. The germline V gene has CDR1 MNHEY and CDR2 SVGAGI. CDR3 DNA sequence: TGTGCCAGCAGTCGACAGAGCTCCTATAATTCACCCCTCCACTTT. This gives the protein CASSRQSSYNSPLHF.

V gene TRBV7-9 combines with J gene TRBJ2-1; 8 bases align to TRBD1. The CDR3 extends over 15 amino acids. From germline, CDR1 is SEHNR and CDR2 FQNEAQ (reference sequence). V trimming: 6 bases; J trimming: 3 bases; junction bases outside the gene matches: 7. The CDR3 reads CASSLDRVIYNEQFF. The CDR3 DNA is TGTGCCAGCAGTCTGGACAGGGTTATCTACAATGAGCAGTTCTTC.

The chain recombines TRBV28 with TRBJ1-6; D is perhaps TRBD1 (5 bases). The germline V and J ends were trimmed by 4 bases and 12 bases, with 40 bases remaining between them. CDR1 MDHEN and CDR2 SYDVKM come from the germline V gene. CDR3 length: 22 residues. For the CDR3, the DNA is TGTGCCAGCAGTTCCAGATACCTTAGGGGCCCGTCTAGGGATGAAAGTAGGGGACCCCTCCACTTT. Translating gives CASSSRYLRGPSRDESRGPLHF.

This chain links TRBV5-1 with TRBJ1-4, with TRBD1 matching over 8 bases. CDR1 and CDR2 from the germline V gene are SGHRS and YFSETQ. The length of the CDR3 is 15 residues. V was clipped by 1 base and J by 5 bases; unmatched bases: 4. CDR3 coding DNA: TGCGCCAGCAGCTTGTCGACAGGGGCGAATGAAAAACTGTTTTTT. It is translated as CASSLSTGANEKLFF.

Details on this clone: Other DNA sequences in this specimen translate into the identical CDR3. The V and J genes are TRBV4-2 and TRBJ1-5; tentatively, D is TRBD1 (5 bases). Germline V gives CDR1 LGHNA, CDR2 YNFKEQ. CDR3 length equals 17 residues. V was pared by 1 base and J by 7 bases, with 20 bases between. DNA for the CDR3: TGTGCCAGCAGCCAAGTTGAGGGACTGCTCCAATCACAGCCCCAGCATTTT. Translated: CASSQVEGLLQSQPQHF.

The gene calls are TRBV25-1 and TRBJ2-1; no clear D gene. V was pared by 4 bases and J by 7 bases, with 17 bases between. This CDR3 contains 15 residues. The germline V gene has CDR1 MGHDK and CDR2 SYGVNS. The CDR3 reads CASSGRQDPWNEQFF. CDR3 in DNA: TGTGCCAGCAGTGGCCGACAAGATCCTTGGAATGAGCAGTTCTTC.

Notes on this clone: One end of the junction fails to match germline, which may point to a read error. This sequence joins TRBV28 and TRBJ1-1; 7 nucleotides align to TRBD1. The germline V gene encodes CDR1 MDHEN and CDR2 SYDVKM. This CDR3 comprises 14 residues. The CDR3 spells CASSSTGLNTEAFF. The CDR3 DNA reads TGTGCCAGCAGTTCGACAGGGTTGAATACTGAAGCTTTCTTT.

The chain carries TRBV5-4 and TRBJ2-1; D is perhaps TRBD2 (6 bases). This CDR3 is built from 14 residues. Germline V gene sequence: CDR1 SGHNT, CDR2 YYREEE (reference sequence). V dropped 4 bases and J dropped 6 bases, with 14 bases sitting between them. The CDR3 nucleotides read TGTGCCAGCAGCGGGGGGACTCCTAGCAATGAGCAGTTCTTC. This sequence encodes CASSGGTPSNEQFF.

The chain couples TRBV7-9 to TRBJ1-1; D gene ambiguous. V dropped 1 base and J dropped 8 bases, with 11 bases sitting between them. CDR3 size: 13 residues. CDR1 and CDR2 (germline): SEHNR, FQNEAQ (reference sequence). In nucleotides, the CDR3 is TGTGCCAGCAGCTTAGTTGGAGGTCTAGAAGCTTTCTTT. Its protein is CASSLVGGLEAFF.

This clone was counted between two and nine times. The chain links TRBV12-3 or TRBV12-4 to TRBJ2-7; possible D gene TRBD1, 6 bases. CDR3 size: 13 residues. V shed 5 bases and J shed 2 bases, with 10 bases lying between them. The CDR3 DNA reads as TGTGCCAGCAGTCGACAGGAGGCCTACGAGCAGTACTTC. Translating it yields CASSRQEAYEQYF.

The chain combines TRBV10-3 with TRBJ2-1, with TRBD1 identical over 8 bases. Germline CDR1 is ENHRY and CDR2 is SYGVKD. The trim removed 2 bases at V and 7 bases at J, leaving 4 bases unmatched. This CDR3 region has 14 residues. The CDR3 bases are TGTGCCATCAGTGAGGCGACAGGGGTAAATGAGCAGTTCTTC. Amino acids: CAISEATGVNEQFF.

V gene TRBV6-1 combines with J gene TRBJ2-7; D is unresolved. Looked up from germline, CDR1 is MNHNS and CDR2 is SASEGT. The CDR3 is made up of 14 amino acids. V lost 5 bases and J lost 0, with 11 bases in between. The CDR3: CASSSPPLSYEQYF. Written as DNA, the CDR3 is TGTGCCAGCAGTTCCCCCCCCCTCTCCTACGAGCAGTACTTC.

V gene TRBV5-1 combines with J gene TRBJ1-2, with a weak D call TRBD1 (5 bases). The V end was cut by 2 bases, the J end by 4 bases, with 12 bases between. Germline lookup yields CDR1 SGHRS and CDR2 YFSETQ. The CDR3 is 14 residues long. The CDR3 DNA reads as TGCGCCAGCAGCTTCGGGGGGGAACGCTATGGCTACACCTTC. Residues: CASSFGGERYGYTF. The full variable domain, with the rest looked up from reference TRBV5-1 and TRBJ1-2, is KAGVTQTPRYLIKTRGQQVTLSCSPISGHRSVSWYQQTPGQGLQFLFEYFSETQRNKGNFPGRFSGRQFSNSRSEMNVSTLELGDSALYLCASSFGGERYGYTFGSGTRLTVV.

This clone showed up just a few times. The V and J genes are TRBV2 and TRBJ1-5; TRBD1 might be the D (6 bases). The ends were cut back, 4 bases at V and 10 bases at J, with 14 bases in the middle. The CDR3 is 13 amino acids. The germline V gene has CDR1 SNHLY and CDR2 FYNNEI. This chain's CDR3 is CASSGQAGEPQHF. The CDR3 DNA sequence: TGTGCCAGCAGTGGACAGGCGGGGGAACCCCAGCATTTT.

The rearrangement uses TRBV25-1 and TRBJ2-5; tentative D call: TRBD2 (5 bases). Germline CDR1 is MGHDK and CDR2 is SYGVNS. V was clipped by 5 bases and J by 2 bases, with 9 bases between them. The CDR3 runs 13 residues. The CDR3 DNA sequence: TGTGCCAGCAGTCCCCGGGGTCAAGAGACCCAGTACTTC. Residues: CASSPRGQETQYF.